Listed here is a single T cell receptor (beta chain). This CDR3 contains 15 residues. The germline V gene has CDR1 LNHDA and CDR2 SQIVND (reference sequence). Trimming pared 2 bases from V and 2 bases from J, leaving 12 bases between. In the original workflow: Reference gene primers were amplified, and this amplification served to estimate nucleated cell counts. Produced via immunoSEQ multiplex PCR; TCRdb's table is partial and in-frame only. V and J calls plus clone size are reproduced from that table; the DNA served to infer D and trimming. This sample has approximately 400,000 clones, with more than 85% found just once. Participants, about 18 to 100 years old, spanned more than 20 US areas. This record belongs to a study of blood T cell repertoires in COVID-19. Study in general: PBMCs, B-cell-depleted T cells, or T cells were the source of the cDNA or gDNA that made up the material.

Source material: PBMCs or T cells enriched from blood (not recorded which). This rearrangement joins TRBV19 to TRBJ1-2; the D gene is possibly TRBD1 (6 bases). The sequence came from a woman aged 40 to 55 who had been exposed to COVID-19. CDR3 residues: CASSISSGENYGYTF. The CDR3, as DNA: TGTGCCAGTAGTATAAGTTCAGGGGAAAACTATGGCTACACCTTC.